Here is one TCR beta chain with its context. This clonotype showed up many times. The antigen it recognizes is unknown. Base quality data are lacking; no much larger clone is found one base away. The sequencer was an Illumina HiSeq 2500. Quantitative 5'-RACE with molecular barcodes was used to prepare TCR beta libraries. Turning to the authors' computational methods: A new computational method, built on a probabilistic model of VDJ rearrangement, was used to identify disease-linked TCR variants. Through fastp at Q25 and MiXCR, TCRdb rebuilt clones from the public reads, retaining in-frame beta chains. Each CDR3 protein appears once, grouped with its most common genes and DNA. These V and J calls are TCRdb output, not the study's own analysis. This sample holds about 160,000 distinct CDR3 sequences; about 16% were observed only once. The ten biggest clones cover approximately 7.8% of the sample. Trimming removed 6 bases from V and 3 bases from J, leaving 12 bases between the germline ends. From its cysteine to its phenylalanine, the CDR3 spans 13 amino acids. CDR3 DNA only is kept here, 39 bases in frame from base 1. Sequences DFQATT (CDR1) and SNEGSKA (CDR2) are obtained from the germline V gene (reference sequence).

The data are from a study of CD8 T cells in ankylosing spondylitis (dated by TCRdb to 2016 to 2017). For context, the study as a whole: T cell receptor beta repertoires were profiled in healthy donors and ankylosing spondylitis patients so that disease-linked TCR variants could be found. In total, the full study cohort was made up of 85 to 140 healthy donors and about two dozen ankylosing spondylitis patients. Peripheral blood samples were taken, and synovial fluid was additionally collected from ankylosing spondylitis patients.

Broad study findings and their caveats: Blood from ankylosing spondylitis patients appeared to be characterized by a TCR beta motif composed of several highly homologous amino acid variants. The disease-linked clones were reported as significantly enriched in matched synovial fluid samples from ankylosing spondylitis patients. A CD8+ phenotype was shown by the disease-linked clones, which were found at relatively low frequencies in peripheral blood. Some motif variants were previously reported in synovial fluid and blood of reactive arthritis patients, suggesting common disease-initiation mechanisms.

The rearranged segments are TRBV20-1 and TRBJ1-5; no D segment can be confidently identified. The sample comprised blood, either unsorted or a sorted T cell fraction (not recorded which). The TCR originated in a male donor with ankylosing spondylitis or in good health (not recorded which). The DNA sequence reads TGCAGTGCGAGAAGGGCCTTCAATCAGCCCCAGCATTTT. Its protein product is CSARRAFNQPQHF.